These T cell receptor beta chains were read from a single sample in a study of blood T cell repertoires in COVID-19. Clones were sequenced by immunoSEQ multiplex PCR, and TCRdb holds only the in-frame ones, with some missing. Of around 170,000 clones in the sample, 88% were seen once. The material sequenced was peripheral blood. The source is a man aged 55 to 70 with acute or convalescent COVID-19. Each CDR3 is given without its conserved first and last residue.

ASSTTDGHPNNYGYT,TRBV9
ASSTGLRNSPLH,TRBV28
ASSQDRGGRDTEAF,TRBV6-2/TRBV6-3
ATHRGIDTEAF,TRBV6-5
ASSQDLASGWRGETQY,TRBV4-1
AWSQGQSSSPLH,TRBV30
ASTAGWPYEAF,TRBV7-8
ATSPGGLGDTQY,TRBV24-1
ASREDRLNTEAF,TRBV6-4
ASSWGDRGPYNEQF,TRBV5-6
ASSQLFGAGRGNTIY,TRBV14
ASSPNSYRGPLYGYT,TRBV18
ASSLLAGVWGSYEQY,TRBV6-6